This TCR beta chain stems from a study of blood T cell repertoires in COVID-19. Background on the study: The United States, Italy and Spain provided the acute and convalescent COVID-19 samples. The cDNA or gDNA used as material had been derived from T cells, B-cell-depleted T cells, or PBMCs.

In the original analysis: By means of reference gene primer amplification, nucleated cell counts were estimated. Sequenced by immunoSEQ multiplex PCR; TCRdb stores in-frame clones only, minus some. V and J calls plus clone size are reproduced from that table; the DNA served to infer D and trimming. The sample lists approximately 90,000 clones; roughly 89% were seen once. The CDR3 spans 12 residues. Trimming shortened V by 6 bases and J by 2 bases, and 5 bases separated the two germline ends. Per germline, CDR1 SGHDN and CDR2 FVKESK. The receptor comes from a woman in her seventies with acute or convalescent COVID-19. The specimen sequenced was peripheral blood. The chain has TRBV14 and TRBJ1-5; D unclear. CDR3 in amino acids: CASSRGNQPQHF. The CDR3 DNA reads TGTGCCAGCAGTAGAGGCAATCAGCCCCAGCATTTT.